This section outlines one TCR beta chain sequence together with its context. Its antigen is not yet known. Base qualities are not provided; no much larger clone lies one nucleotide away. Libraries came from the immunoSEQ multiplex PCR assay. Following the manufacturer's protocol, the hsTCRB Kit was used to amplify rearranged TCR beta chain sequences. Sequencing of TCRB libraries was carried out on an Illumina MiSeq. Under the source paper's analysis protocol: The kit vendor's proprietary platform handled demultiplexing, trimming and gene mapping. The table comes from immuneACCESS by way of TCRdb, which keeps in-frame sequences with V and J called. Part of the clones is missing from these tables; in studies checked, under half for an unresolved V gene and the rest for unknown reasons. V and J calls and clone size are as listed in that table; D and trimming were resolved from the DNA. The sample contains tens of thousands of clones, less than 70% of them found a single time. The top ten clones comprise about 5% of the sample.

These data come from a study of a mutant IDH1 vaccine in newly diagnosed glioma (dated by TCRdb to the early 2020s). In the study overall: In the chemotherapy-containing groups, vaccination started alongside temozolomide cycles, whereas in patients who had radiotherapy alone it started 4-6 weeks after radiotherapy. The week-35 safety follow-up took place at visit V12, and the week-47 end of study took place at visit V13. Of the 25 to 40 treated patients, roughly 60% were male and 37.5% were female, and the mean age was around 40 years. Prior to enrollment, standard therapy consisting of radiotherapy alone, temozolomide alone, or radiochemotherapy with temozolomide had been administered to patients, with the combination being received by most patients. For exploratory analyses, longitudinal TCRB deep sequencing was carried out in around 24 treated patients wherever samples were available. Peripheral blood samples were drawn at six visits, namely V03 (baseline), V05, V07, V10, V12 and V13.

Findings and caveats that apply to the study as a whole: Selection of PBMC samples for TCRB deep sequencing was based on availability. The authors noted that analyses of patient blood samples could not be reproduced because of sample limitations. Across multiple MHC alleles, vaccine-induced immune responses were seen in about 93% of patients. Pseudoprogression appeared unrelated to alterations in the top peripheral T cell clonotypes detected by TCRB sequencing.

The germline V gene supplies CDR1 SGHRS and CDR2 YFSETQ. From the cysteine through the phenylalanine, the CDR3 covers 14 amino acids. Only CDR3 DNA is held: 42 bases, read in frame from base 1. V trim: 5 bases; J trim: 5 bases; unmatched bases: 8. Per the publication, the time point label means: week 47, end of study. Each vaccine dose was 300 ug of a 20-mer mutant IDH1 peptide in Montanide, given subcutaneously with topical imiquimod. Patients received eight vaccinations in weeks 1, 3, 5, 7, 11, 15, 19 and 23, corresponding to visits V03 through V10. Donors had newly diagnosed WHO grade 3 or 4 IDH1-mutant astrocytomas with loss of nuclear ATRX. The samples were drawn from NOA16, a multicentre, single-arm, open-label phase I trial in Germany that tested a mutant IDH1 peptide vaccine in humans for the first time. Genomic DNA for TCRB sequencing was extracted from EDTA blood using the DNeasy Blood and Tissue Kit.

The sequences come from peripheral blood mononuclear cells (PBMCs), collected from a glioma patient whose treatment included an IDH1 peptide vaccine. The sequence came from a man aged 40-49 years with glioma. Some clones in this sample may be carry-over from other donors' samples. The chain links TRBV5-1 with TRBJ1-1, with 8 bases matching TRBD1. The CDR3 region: CASSYTGGGTEAFF. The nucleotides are TGCGCCAGCAGTTACACAGGGGGTGGAACTGAAGCTTTCTTT.